Listed here are 15 T cell receptor beta chains from one sample, sequenced in a study of graft-versus-host responses after intestinal transplantation. Clones were read by immunoSEQ multiplex PCR, and TCRdb kept only the in-frame ones, dropping some. The table lists tens of thousands of clones, around 80% of them singletons. The antigens these receptors bind are not known. The starting material was unstimulated CD8+ T cells sorted from spleen or lymph node cells, obtained before transplant. The receptor set was obtained from a human donor who was the organ donor for an intestinal transplant.

The chain combines TRBV20-1 with TRBJ2-2; D remains unclear. V lost 2 bases and J 2 bases, leaving 0 bases between the germline ends. In germline, CDR1 is DFQATT, CDR2 SNEGSKA (reference sequence). The CDR3 covers 11 residues. CDR3 amino acids: CSARNTGELFF. CDR3 coding DNA: TGCAGTGCTAGAAACACCGGGGAGCTGTTTTTT.

The genes are TRBV25-1 and TRBJ1-1; 9 nucleotides line up with TRBD1. CDR3 length equals 15 residues. The V segment lost 6 bases and the J segment 5 bases; nucleotides outside the gene matches: 10. Germline loops: CDR1 MGHDK, CDR2 SYGVNS. CDR3 DNA: TGTGCCAGCAGCTCCGGGACAGGGATCCTTACTGAAGCTTTCTTT. Translated: CASSSGTGILTEAFF.

V is TRBV27 and J is TRBJ2-7; 7 bases map to TRBD1. This CDR3 has 15 residues. Germline V gives CDR1 MNHEY, CDR2 SMNVEV (reference sequence). V lost 5 bases, J lost 2 bases, and 9 bases stayed unmatched. CDR3 in DNA: TGTGCCAGCAGTCCATGGTCAGGGGGAACCTACGAGCAGTACTTC. Translated: CASSPWSGGTYEQYF.

The gene calls are TRBV6-1 and TRBJ1-5, with 8 bases fitting TRBD1. Germline values: CDR1 MNHNS, CDR2 SASEGT. With V trimmed by 5 bases and J by 4 bases, 7 bases remained unmatched. The CDR3 covers 15 residues. The CDR3 coding sequence is TGTGCCAGCAGTCCCTACGGACAGGGAAATCAGCCCCAGCATTTT. Translating it yields CASSPYGQGNQPQHF.

This clone is a singleton in its sample. V and J are TRBV5-1 and TRBJ1-1, with TRBD1 matching over 9 bases. Germline assignment: CDR1 SGHRS and CDR2 YFSETQ. Trimming at V came to 4 bases and at J to 5 bases, leaving 6 bases not matched to a gene. This CDR3 has 14 amino acids. The CDR3 loop reads CASSPRDRVTEAFF. Here the CDR3 DNA reads TGCGCCAGCAGCCCCAGGGACAGGGTAACTGAAGCTTTCTTT.

V gene TRBV25-1 combines with J gene TRBJ2-3; possibly TRBD2 for D (7 bases). Germline V gene data show CDR1 as MGHDK and CDR2 as SYGVNS. V shed 3 bases and J shed 6 bases, with 16 bases lying between them. This CDR3 has 15 residues. CDR3 region: CASSEWGGPPDTQYF. The CDR3 coding sequence is TGTGCCAGCAGTGAGTGGGGGGGCCCCCCGGATACGCAGTATTTT.

The gene calls are TRBV10-3 and TRBJ2-2; TRBD2 matches 8 bases. The CDR3 consists of 16 residues. Germline CDR1 and CDR2: ENHRY and SYGVKD. V was pared by 3 bases and J by 2 bases, with 5 bases of the junction left unmatched. CDR3 bases: TGTGCCATCAGTGAACGGACTAGCTCCAACACCGGGGAGCTGTTTTTT. It yields the protein CAISERTSSNTGELFF.

This clone has a single count. The DNA for the CDR3 is TGTGCCGCGGGCTCAGGCTATAACACTGAAGCTTTCTTT. Its protein product is CAAGSGYNTEAFF. The V and J genes are TRBV15 and TRBJ1-1; the D is unclear. Between the trimmed V and J ends, which lost 11 bases and 2 bases, there was a span of 15 bases. Germline-derived CDR1 and CDR2 are LNHNV and YYDKDF (reference sequence). The CDR3 sequence is 13 residues long.

This chain connects TRBV2 to TRBJ1-1, with D perhaps TRBD1 (5 bases). Germline V gene sequence: CDR1 SNHLY, CDR2 FYNNEI. The CDR3 runs 12 residues. V dropped 8 bases and J dropped 4 bases, with 11 bases sitting between them. This chain's CDR3 is CASDPGGTEAFF. CDR3 DNA sequence: TGTGCCAGCGATCCGGGGGGCACTGAAGCTTTCTTT.

The chain joins TRBV7-9 to TRBJ2-7; 9 nucleotides align to TRBD1. V dropped 4 bases and J dropped 4; count of bases not matched to a gene: 5. CDR1 is SEHNR, CDR2 FQNEAQ, per germline (reference sequence). This CDR3 comprises 14 residues. The CDR3 region has the DNA TGTGCCAGCAGCTCCCCTGACAGGGGGTACGAGCAGTACTTC. Protein product: CASSSPDRGYEQYF.

The chain joins TRBV6-6 to TRBJ2-1; possibly TRBD1 or TRBD2 for D (5 bases each). Trimming pared 7 bases from V and 4 bases from J, leaving 11 bases between. This CDR3 has 13 amino acids. The germline V gene encodes CDR1 MNHNY and CDR2 SVGAGI (reference sequence). In nucleotides, the CDR3 is TGTGCCAGCACTACGGGACGGTACAATGAGCAGTTCTTC. This codes for CASTTGRYNEQFF.

The chain joins TRBV15 to TRBJ2-3; 7 nucleotides agree with TRBD2. The V segment lost 4 bases and the J segment 7 bases; nucleotides outside the gene matches: 11. This CDR3 region has 15 residues. Germline CDR1 and CDR2: LNHNV and YYDKDF (reference sequence). The CDR3 nucleotides are TGTGCCACCAGCATTCGAGCGGGATTTATGAATACGCAGTATTTT. Protein: CATSIRAGFMNTQYF.

This clone was found a few times. This chain joins TRBV5-1 and TRBJ2-7, with 9 bases matching TRBD2. V was pared by 3 bases and J by 5 bases, with 9 bases of the junction left unmatched. Germline lookup yields CDR1 SGHRS and CDR2 YFSETQ. This CDR3 contains 15 residues. CDR3: CASSSNGREGDEQYF. DNA for the CDR3: TGCGCCAGCAGCTCCAACGGGCGGGAGGGGGACGAGCAGTACTTC. The full variable domain, in which reference TRBV5-1 and TRBJ2-7 provide the parts outside the CDR3, is KAGVTQTPRYLIKTRGQQVTLSCSPISGHRSVSWYQQTPGQGLQFLFEYFSETQRNKGNFPGRFSGRQFSNSRSEMNVSTLELGDSALYLCASSSNGREGDEQYFGPGTRLTVT.

A single count supports this clone. The V gene is TRBV9, the J gene TRBJ2-6, with 10 bases matching TRBD1. V gave up 0 bases and J gave up 0 bases; unmatched junction bases: 0. The CDR3 has 17 residues. Germline V gene data show CDR1 as SGDLS and CDR2 as YYNGEE. The DNA of the CDR3 is TGTGCCAGCAGCGTAGGGACAGGGGGCTCTGGGGCCAACGTCCTGACTTTC. This translates into CASSVGTGGSGANVLTF.

The chain recombines TRBV9 with TRBJ1-3; perhaps TRBD1 as D (6 bases). In germline, CDR1 is SGDLS, CDR2 YYNGEE. Trimming took 3 bases from V and 0 from J, leaving 10 bases between them. This CDR3 spans 15 amino acids. The CDR3 loop reads CASSAEDSSGNTIYF. CDR3 nucleotide sequence: TGTGCCAGCAGCGCTGAGGACAGCTCTGGAAACACCATATATTTT.